Listed here are 21 T cell receptor beta chains from one sample, sequenced in a study of identical twins. A single record per CDR3 protein comes from TCRdb applying MiXCR to the 5' RACE reads. The data show roughly 1.6 million distinct CDR3 sequences, with about 32% seen just once and under 0.35% held by the top ten. Sequenced material: cord blood. The source is a newborn girl in good health.

The gene calls are TRBV5-1 and TRBJ2-7, with 10 bases that match TRBD1. This CDR3 spans 16 amino acids. Germline lookup yields CDR1 SGHRS and CDR2 YFSETQ. Trimming at V came to 5 bases and at J to 3 bases, leaving 11 bases not matched to a gene. The CDR3 is CASSLGTGAAFYEQYF. The CDR3 nucleotides read TGCGCCAGCAGTCTCGGGACAGGGGCCGCGTTCTACGAGCAGTACTTC.

Many counts were recorded for this clonotype. The J gene is TRBJ2-3, the V gene TRBV10-3, with 7 positions matching TRBD1. J was trimmed by 1 base and V by 9 bases; bases with no gene match: 10. Looked up from germline, CDR1 is ENHRY and CDR2 is SYGVKD. This CDR3 contains 15 residues. This CDR3 is CAIYPGTVGTDTQYF. The DNA of the CDR3 is TGTGCCATATATCCCGGGACAGTCGGCACAGATACGCAGTATTTT.

This sequence joins TRBV27 and TRBJ1-1; TRBD1 is a possible D gene (6 bases). The CDR3 consists of 13 residues. Trimming removed 6 bases from V and 4 bases from J, with 12 bases in between. The germline gives CDR1 MNHEY, CDR2 SMNVEV (reference sequence). The CDR3: CASRTDRTTEAFF. Here the CDR3 DNA reads TGTGCCAGCAGAACTGACAGGACCACTGAAGCTTTCTTT.

This clonotype was seen a handful of times. The chain uses TRBV20-1 and TRBJ2-7, with 13 bases matching TRBD2. Germline CDR1 and CDR2: DFQATT and SNEGSKA (reference sequence). CDR3 length: 12 residues. The CDR3 DNA sequence: TGCTCCGGGACTAGCGGGATCAGCGAGCAGTACTTC. This gives the protein CSGTSGISEQYF.

The V gene is TRBV20-1, the J gene TRBJ1-2; tentative D call: TRBD1 (6 bases). The germline gives CDR1 DFQATT, CDR2 SNEGSKA (reference sequence). CDR3 length: 15 amino acids. V gave up 5 bases and J gave up 7 bases, with 23 bases separating them. CDR3 DNA: TGCAGTGCTGGCCAAAGGGGGACCCTGGCGTCTGGCTACACCTTC. It is translated as CSAGQRGTLASGYTF.

There are a few counts of this clonotype. V usage is TRBV3-1 and J usage is TRBJ2-5, with 9 bases identical to TRBD1. J was trimmed by 5 bases and V by 1 base; bases with no gene match: 8. The CDR3 is made up of 16 amino acids. Germline V gene lookup returns CDR1 LGHDT and CDR2 YNNKEL (reference sequence). The chain's CDR3 is CASSQAGTGRWETQYF. Here the CDR3 DNA reads TGTGCCAGCAGCCAAGCAGGGACAGGGCGTTGGGAGACCCAGTACTTC.

The chain links TRBV7-9 to TRBJ1-1, with D hard to call. This CDR3 has 10 amino acids. Trimming took 5 bases from V and 7 from J, leaving 5 bases between them. Germline CDR1 reads SEHNR; CDR2 reads FQNEAQ (reference sequence). The CDR3 loop reads CASSPDEAFF. The CDR3 DNA is TGTGCCAGCAGCCCGGATGAAGCTTTCTTT.

The rearrangement links TRBV27 to TRBJ2-7; 8 positions match TRBD1. The CDR3 extends over 15 amino acids. J was trimmed by 2 bases and V by 6 bases; bases with no gene match: 9. Germline V lookup: CDR1 MNHEY, CDR2 SMNVEV (reference sequence). The CDR3 DNA follows: TGTGCCAGCAGGGAAATTTCGACAGGGGCCTACGAGCAGTACTTC. It is translated as CASREISTGAYEQYF.

The V gene is TRBV20-1, the J gene TRBJ2-7, with D possibly TRBD2 on 6 matching bases. Germline V gives CDR1 DFQATT, CDR2 SNEGSKA (reference sequence). V lost 3 bases and J 4 bases, leaving 25 bases between the germline ends. The CDR3 has 17 residues. This chain's CDR3 is CSASCRTCGNLTYEQYF. CDR3 nucleotide sequence: TGCAGTGCTAGTTGTAGAACTTGCGGGAATTTAACGTACGAGCAGTACTTC.

The V and J genes are TRBV12-3 or TRBV12-4 and TRBJ2-7; tentatively, D is TRBD2 (5 bases). The J call may be in error: the DNA end matches TRBJ2-5 better. The CDR3 has 13 amino acids. The DNA for the CDR3 is TGTGCCAGCAGTTCGGGCGAGGGAGAGACCCAGTACTTC. It is translated as CASSSGEGETQYF.

This clonotype was observed a few times. This sequence joins TRBV4-2 and TRBJ2-7; 7 bases agree with TRBD1. The J segment lost 1 base and the V segment lost 0 bases, leaving 9 bases of the junction unmatched. The CDR3 runs to 17 residues. Germline V gives CDR1 LGHNA, CDR2 YNFKEQ. The CDR3 sequence is CASSQEKQGRQSYEQYF. The CDR3 nucleotides are TGTGCCAGCAGCCAAGAAAAACAGGGGCGCCAATCCTACGAGCAGTACTTC.

The gene calls are TRBV14 and TRBJ2-4; D is perhaps TRBD1 or TRBD2 (5 bases each). This CDR3 region has 11 residues. Per germline, CDR1 SGHDN and CDR2 FVKESK. Deletions cut 3 bases from V and 11 bases from J, with 8 bases between. The CDR3 spells CASSHGALQYF. CDR3 DNA sequence: TGTGCCAGCAGCCACGGGGCCCTTCAGTACTTC.

This chain links TRBV2 with TRBJ2-7, with 8 bases lining up with TRBD1. Germline V gene sequence: CDR1 SNHLY, CDR2 FYNNEI. After removal of 3 bases from V and 2 bases from J, the junction contained 6 bases not matched to a gene. The CDR3 runs to 15 residues. CDR3 region: CASSERGTGTYEQYF. The CDR3 DNA follows: TGTGCCAGCAGTGAGAGGGGGACAGGTACCTACGAGCAGTACTTC.

For the CDR3, the DNA is TGTGCCAGCAGTGTAGAGGGGCGCACCTTC. This sequence encodes CASSVEGRTF. The V call is TRBV2, the J call TRBJ1-2; tentatively, D is TRBD1 (5 bases). V was clipped by 4 bases and J by 13 bases, with 10 bases between them. CDR3 length equals 10 residues. Looked up from germline, CDR1 is SNHLY and CDR2 is FYNNEI.

J is TRBJ2-1 and V is TRBV2, with TRBD2 matching over 8 bases. CDR1 and CDR2 (germline): SNHLY, FYNNEI. The length of the CDR3 is 17 residues. V dropped 7 bases and J dropped 0; count of bases not matched to a gene: 11. The CDR3 nucleotides are TGTGCCAGCATGGGACTGGCGGGAGGTAGCTCCTACAATGAGCAGTTCTTC. Protein: CASMGLAGGSSYNEQFF.

This clonotype was counted only a few times. This clone may be a read error of a much larger clone one base away. This chain joins TRBV10-3 and TRBJ2-7; D is uncertain. V lost 6 bases and J 3 bases, leaving 0 bases between the germline ends. The CDR3 contains 9 residues. From germline, CDR1 is ENHRY and CDR2 SYGVKD. The CDR3 reads CAISYEQYF. The CDR3, as DNA: TGTGCCATCAGCTACGAGCAGTACTTC.

V is TRBV3-1 and J is TRBJ1-5; D gene unclear. This CDR3 is built from 17 residues. V was pared by 1 base and J by 0 bases, with 13 bases between. Germline V CDR1 and CDR2: LGHDT, YNNKEL (reference sequence). CDR3 residues: CASSQGTGKHSNQPQHF. As DNA, the CDR3 is TGTGCCAGCAGCCAAGGGACCGGTAAGCATAGCAATCAGCCCCAGCATTTT.

This chain links TRBV12-3 or TRBV12-4 with TRBJ2-7, with D possibly being TRBD2 (6 bases). Trimming removed 5 bases from V and 0 bases from J, with 11 bases in between. The CDR3 sequence is 14 residues long. For the CDR3, the DNA is TGTGCCAGCAGTGCGGGACCGCTCTCCTACGAGCAGTACTTC. Translation gives CASSAGPLSYEQYF.

There are a few counts of this clonotype. This chain uses TRBV28 with TRBJ2-3; the match to TRBD2 covers 9 bases. The CDR3 loop spans 18 amino acids. V was pared by 3 bases and J by 2 bases, with 12 bases of the junction left unmatched. Per the germline V gene, CDR1 is MDHEN and CDR2 is SYDVKM. CDR3 sequence reads: CASSFPLNQREDTDTQYF. DNA of the CDR3: TGTGCCAGCAGTTTCCCCCTCAACCAGCGGGAGGACACAGATACGCAGTATTTT.

The sample holds one count of this clonotype. It may be a read error: a sequence one base away is much more abundant. The CDR3 here is CATSREFGSETQFF. CDR3 sequence (DNA): TGTGCCACCAGCAGAGAGTTTGGTTCAGAGACCCAGTTCTTC. The chain employs TRBV15 and TRBJ2-5; D is ambiguous. Matching the DNA end better, TRBJ2-1 makes the J call doubtful. Germline V gives CDR1 LNHNV, CDR2 YYDKDF (reference sequence). CDR3 size: 14 residues.

The rearrangement joins TRBV7-9 to TRBJ1-1, with a tentative D call TRBD1 (5 bases). Germline V gene data show CDR1 as SEHNR and CDR2 as FQNEAQ (reference sequence). The CDR3 extends over 14 amino acids. The germline V and J ends were trimmed by 5 bases and 2 bases, with 12 bases remaining between them. The CDR3 loop is CASSTRDFNTEAFF. Written as DNA, the CDR3 is TGTGCCAGCAGCACCCGGGACTTCAACACTGAAGCTTTCTTT.